This record looks at one T cell receptor (beta chain) sequence and its context. Its matching antigen is unknown. Trimming cost V 1 base and J 1 base; bases outside gene matches: 4. Per the germline V gene, CDR1 is KGHSH and CDR2 is LQKENI. The CDR3 length is 16 residues. These data originate in a study of CD8 T cells in ankylosing spondylitis. Findings and limits, study-wide: A TCR beta motif of under 10 highly homologous variants seemed to mark ankylosing spondylitis blood.

Each CDR3 protein gets one entry after TCRdb re-called the 5' RACE reads with MiXCR. The sample includes over 600,000 distinct CDR3 sequences, 15% to 20% of them seen just once. This receptor was obtained from a male donor with ankylosing spondylitis. Sequencing was carried out using blood, either unsorted or a sorted T cell fraction (not recorded which). V gene TRBV18 combines with J gene TRBJ2-1; TRBD2 matches 7 bases. CDR3 bases: TGTGCCAGCTCACCACAGCGGGACCTTTCCTACAATGAGCAGTTCTTC. It is translated as CASSPQRDLSYNEQFF.